The entry below describes one T cell receptor beta chain. This CDR3 region has 15 residues. Germline values: CDR1 MNHNS, CDR2 SASEGT. Trimming pared 1 base from V and 4 bases from J, leaving 13 bases between. Clones were read by immunoSEQ multiplex PCR, and TCRdb kept only the in-frame ones, dropping some. The profile shows about 250,000 clones, 85% to 90% of them singletons. These data are taken from a study of blood T cell repertoires in COVID-19. Background on the study: Nucleic acid was either cDNA or gDNA, and it came from T cells, B-cell-depleted T cells, or PBMCs.

Sequenced: PBMCs or T cells enriched from blood (not recorded which). This clonotype originated in a man younger than 30 who had recovered from COVID-19. The chain recombines TRBV6-1 with TRBJ1-1; possible D gene TRBD1, 6 bases. The CDR3 is CASSEVGQGFTEAFF. CDR3 bases: TGTGCCAGCAGTGAAGTTGGTCAGGGGTTCACTGAAGCTTTCTTT.